This T cell receptor beta chain was profiled in a study of spatial heterogeneity in lung cancer. For the study at large: Every unique TCR and UMI combination, on average, appeared more than ten times in raw reads. Study-wide findings and caveats: Among blood samples, ubiquitous expanded tumor TCRs appeared more at resection than at follow-up.

Time point defined: blood at routine non-recurrence follow-up after resection. Whole RNA came from tumor, nontumor lung or frozen PBMC and was sequenced without being sorted. TCRdb re-called the 5' RACE reads with MiXCR, one entry per CDR3 protein. The sample includes under 150,000 distinct CDR3 sequences, 11% seen only once; the top ten take more than 20%. With 5 bases removed from V and 2 bases from J, the gap between germline ends came to 12 bases. The CDR3 spans 14 residues. This clonotype was seen a few times. No antigen is known for it. This receptor was obtained from a female donor with early-stage non-small cell lung cancer. Sequenced material: PBMCs, taken at follow-up. This chain joins TRBV12-3 or TRBV12-4 and TRBJ1-1; a weak D match, TRBD1 (6 bases). The CDR3 DNA sequence: TGTGCCAGCAGTCGTGGGGGGCCCAACACTGAAGCTTTCTTT. The encoded protein is CASSRGGPNTEAFF.